Each of the 20 T cell receptor beta chains below was sequenced from the same sample in a study of blood T cells in healthy people across ages. A second PCR, run for roughly 7 to 11 cycles, used a sample-barcoded 5' primer plus a J-beta primer mix. TCRdb re-called the 5' RACE reads with MiXCR, one entry per CDR3 protein. The sample has about a million distinct CDR3 sequences, around two fifths seen once; the top ten hold around 12%. The specimen was blood. The origin of the receptors is a man between 18 and 29 years old in good health.

This clonotype has just a few counts. The chain employs TRBV10-3 and TRBJ1-4; 11 bases are a match to TRBD1. Germline CDR1 is ENHRY and CDR2 is SYGVKD. This CDR3 is 14 amino acids long. J was trimmed by 7 bases and V by 3 bases; bases with no gene match: 1. CDR3 sequence: CAISDGQGAEKLFF. In DNA, the CDR3 is TGTGCCATCAGTGACGGACAGGGGGCTGAAAAACTGTTTTTT.

The chain links TRBV7-2 to TRBJ2-3, with D possibly TRBD2 on 6 matching bases. The CDR3 runs to 14 residues. Germline loops: CDR1 SGHTA, CDR2 FQGNSA. V was pared by 6 bases and J by 5 bases, with 15 bases between. The CDR3 reads CASRAGLAGDTQYF. In nucleotides, the CDR3 is TGTGCCAGCAGGGCGGGGCTAGCCGGAGATACGCAGTATTTT.

The rearrangement uses TRBV20-1 and TRBJ2-3; D tentatively reads TRBD1 or TRBD2 (5 bases each). V was trimmed by 1 base and J by 1 base, leaving 18 bases between them. Germline-derived CDR1 and CDR2 are DFQATT and SNEGSKA (reference sequence). CDR3 length equals 17 residues. CDR3 amino acids: CSARAAGAGTRTDTQYF. Written as DNA, the CDR3 is TGCAGTGCTAGAGCTGCCGGCGCAGGGACCCGCACAGATACGCAGTATTTT.

The gene calls are TRBV18 and TRBJ1-2, with D possibly matching TRBD1 (6 bases). The V end was cut by 3 bases, the J end by 0 bases, with 14 bases between. The germline gives CDR1 KGHSH, CDR2 LQKENI. This CDR3 has 16 residues. CDR3 amino acids: CASSPAGTPTNYGYTF. The CDR3 DNA reads as TGTGCCAGCTCACCTGCCGGGACACCTACTAACTATGGCTACACCTTC.

The CDR3 region has the DNA TGTGCCAGCAGCCAAGCCCTCCCTTTATTCGAAACCCACTCTGGGGCCAACGTCCTGACTTTC. Encoded protein: CASSQALPLFETHSGANVLTF. V and J are TRBV3-1 and TRBJ2-6; D call uncertain. Deletions cut 1 base from V and 0 bases from J, with 22 bases between. Looked up from germline, CDR1 is LGHDT and CDR2 is YNNKEL (reference sequence). CDR3 length: 21 amino acids. Full variable domain (rest looked up from reference TRBV3-1 and TRBJ2-6): DTAVSQTPKYLVTQMGNDKSIKCEQNLGHDTMYWYKQDSKKFLKIMFSYNNKELIINETVPNRFSPKSPDKAHLNLHINSLELGDSAVYFCASSQALPLFETHSGANVLTFGAGSRLTVL.

This clonotype turned up a few times. This chain joins TRBV6-1 and TRBJ2-3; the D is unclear. Between the trimmed V and J ends, which lost 2 bases and 6 bases, there was a span of 6 bases. The germline CDR1 and CDR2 sequences are MNHNS and SASEGT. There are 12 residues in the CDR3. The CDR3 spells CASSERRDTQYF. The CDR3 DNA reads as TGTGCCAGCAGTGAACGACGGGATACGCAGTATTTT.

This clonotype was picked up a small number of times. The chain uses TRBV4-3 and TRBJ1-2; D unclear. The CDR3 contains 14 residues. Between the trimmed V and J ends, which lost 0 bases and 2 bases, there was a span of 7 bases. CDR1 is LGHNA, CDR2 YSLEER, per germline. The CDR3, as DNA: TGCGCCAGCAGCCAAGATCCGACGAACTATGGCTACACCTTC. Amino acid sequence: CASSQDPTNYGYTF.

This clonotype was observed a handful of times. The chain uses TRBV4-2 and TRBJ1-6; unclear D gene. The CDR3 length is 19 residues. V was pared by 0 bases and J by 0 bases, with 15 bases between. Germline V CDR1 and CDR2: LGHNA, YNFKEQ. CDR3: CASSQDPDITSSYNSPLHF. CDR3 nucleotide sequence: TGTGCCAGCAGCCAAGATCCCGACATCACGAGCTCCTATAATTCACCCCTCCACTTT.

The chain couples TRBV29-1 to TRBJ2-1; D is tentatively TRBD1 or TRBD2 (7 bases each). This CDR3 has 14 residues. Germline CDR1 and CDR2: SQVTM and ANQGSEA. Trimming removed 3 bases at V and 6 bases at J, with 15 bases between. Here the CDR3 reads CSVDGGRQGNEQFF. As DNA, the CDR3 is TGCAGCGTTGATGGCGGGAGACAGGGCAATGAGCAGTTCTTC.

This chain links TRBV6-5 with TRBJ1-1, with unresolved D. Trimming stripped 7 bases from V and 2 bases from J, with 11 bases between. The CDR3 spans 13 residues. Looked up from germline, CDR1 is MNHEY and CDR2 is SVGAGI. CDR3 amino acids: CASTRQRNTEAFF. The CDR3 coding sequence is TGTGCCAGCACTAGGCAGAGAAACACTGAAGCTTTCTTT.

This chain uses TRBV20-1 with TRBJ2-5; 7 positions match TRBD1. Germline V CDR1 and CDR2: DFQATT, SNEGSKA (reference sequence). CDR3 length: 16 residues. CDR3 nucleotides: TGCAGGGTATCCACCGGGACAGACTATGAACAAGAGACCCAGTACTTC. This translates into CRVSTGTDYEQETQYF.

J is TRBJ1-2 and V is TRBV7-9; no reliable D call. The V gene lost 2 bases and the J gene lost 3 bases, with 13 bases spanning the gap. The V gene's germline CDR1 is SEHNR and CDR2 FQNEAQ (reference sequence). CDR3 length: 15 amino acids. The CDR3 nucleotides read TGTGCCAGCAGCTTAAGATCGGGGTACGACTATGGCTACACCTTC. Protein: CASSLRSGYDYGYTF.

V gene TRBV24-1 combines with J gene TRBJ2-2; D is undetermined. The V gene's germline CDR1 is KGHDR and CDR2 SFDVKD. The germline V and J ends were trimmed by 6 bases and 5 bases, with 6 bases remaining between them. The CDR3 has 12 residues. CDR3 region: CATSLTTGELFF. The CDR3 DNA follows: TGTGCCACCAGTTTGACGACCGGGGAGCTGTTTTTT.

This clonotype was counted between two and nine times. The chain uses TRBV20-1 and TRBJ2-3; D may be TRBD1 or TRBD2 (5 bases each). The CDR3 length is 14 residues. The V gene lost 1 base and the J gene lost 6 bases, with 14 bases spanning the gap. Germline CDR1 is DFQATT and CDR2 is SNEGSKA (reference sequence). In nucleotides, the CDR3 is TGCAGTGCTAGAGGGGGGATCTACTCCGATACGCAGTATTTT. Translated, it gives CSARGGIYSDTQYF.

This clonotype was detected only a few times. V gene TRBV6-5 combines with J gene TRBJ2-3; 10 positions agree with TRBD2. J was trimmed by 0 bases and V by 0 bases; bases with no gene match: 9. This CDR3 has 19 amino acids. Germline CDR1 and CDR2: MNHEY and SVGAGI. CDR3 in amino acids: CASSYSWLAGAASTDTQYF. The CDR3 bases are TGTGCCAGCAGTTACTCGTGGCTAGCGGGGGCCGCTAGCACAGATACGCAGTATTTT.

V and J are TRBV12-3 or TRBV12-4 and TRBJ1-1; 7 nucleotides match TRBD1. V gave up 6 bases and J gave up 0 bases; unmatched junction bases: 13. CDR3 length: 17 residues. In DNA, the CDR3 is TGTGCCAGCAGCCTACAGGGGCAGGGGAGGGTGAACACTGAAGCTTTCTTT. Its translation: CASSLQGQGRVNTEAFF.

Of note for this clonotype: A read error may account for a junction end that differs from germline. This CDR3 is CASSWGLAGASVQYF. The CDR3 nucleotides read TGTGCCAGTAGTTGGGGACTAGCGGGAGCTTCTGTGCAGTACTTC. The genes are TRBV6-5 and TRBJ2-5, with TRBD2 matching over 14 bases. Germline V CDR1 and CDR2: MNHEY, SVGAGI. The CDR3 covers 15 residues.

This clonotype was observed a handful of times. The chain links TRBV7-9 to TRBJ1-2, with 9 bases that match TRBD1. The germline V gene has CDR1 SEHNR and CDR2 FQNEAQ (reference sequence). The J segment lost 1 base and the V segment lost 2 bases, leaving 5 bases of the junction unmatched. This CDR3 contains 16 residues. CDR3 residues: CASSLTGTGINYGYTF. The CDR3 nucleotides read TGTGCCAGCAGCTTAACCGGGACAGGGATTAACTATGGCTACACCTTC. The whole variable domain, remainder taken from reference TRBV7-9 and TRBJ1-2, is DTGVSQNPRHKITKRGQNVTFRCDPISEHNRLYWYRQTLGQGPEFLTYFQNEAQLEKSRLLSDRFSAERPKGSFSTLEIQRTEQGDSAMYLCASSLTGTGINYGYTFGSGTRLTVV.

The DNA of the CDR3 is TGTGCCAGCAGTTCCGAATGTTCCATCAATTCACCCCTCCACTTT. Residues: CASSSECSINSPLHF. The chain joins TRBV6-5 to TRBJ1-6; D is unresolved. This CDR3 comprises 15 residues. From germline, CDR1 is MNHEY and CDR2 SVGAGI. V lost 4 bases and J lost 7, with 14 bases in between.

The gene calls are TRBV12-3 or TRBV12-4 and TRBJ1-1, with D uncertain. Deletions cut 5 bases from V and 10 bases from J, with 14 bases between. The CDR3 sequence is 12 residues long. Here the CDR3 DNA reads TGTGCCAGCAGTGGCGCATCGAGGGCAGCTTTCTTT. It specifies CASSGASRAAFF.